This entry describes one T cell receptor (beta chain). Its specificity is unknown. Germline is not matched at one junction end, which may reflect a read error. TCRdb keeps only in-frame clones here, not all; method: immunoSEQ multiplex PCR. The sample holds about 130,000 clones, about nine tenths seen once. The data belong to a study of T cell responses to AZD1222 COVID-19 vaccine. Findings and caveats of the study: The sample set comprised mostly white British donors with more females, and clonal diversity was possibly underestimated. Sampling captured repertoires only after the peak T cell response. Spike-specific TCR breadth rose after two AZD1222 doses, and depth rose as well.

The germline V gene encodes CDR1 SGHRS and CDR2 YFSETQ. This CDR3 contains 14 residues. Analyses pooled second doses at about 4 or about 12 weeks. This sequence originates from an adult who received the AZD1222 COVID-19 vaccine. The chain uses TRBV5-1 and TRBJ2-7; perhaps TRBD2 as D (6 bases). Sequences were derived from peripheral blood, sampled 28 days after the second AZD1222 dose. The CDR3 here is CVSSLAGSSYEQYF. The CDR3 DNA reads as TGCGTCAGCAGCTTGGCCGGGAGTTCCTACGAGCAGTACTTC.